The clone carrying this T cell receptor beta chain occurred a few times. Each donor was a healthy Caucasian. This sample is drawn from a study of identical twins. One entry per CDR3 protein results from TCRdb running MiXCR on the 5' RACE reads. The sample has about 690,000 distinct CDR3 sequences, around 6.1% seen once; the top ten hold 1.5% to 2%. The source material was naive T cells sorted from blood. This receptor was identified in a man younger than 35 in good health.

In DNA, the CDR3 is TGCGCCAGCAGCAAGAACAGGGGACGAGAGACCCAGTACTTC. As protein: CASSKNRGRETQYF. The chain links TRBV10-2 to TRBJ2-5; 7 nucleotides match TRBD1. The germline gives CDR1 WSHSY, CDR2 SAAADI. This CDR3 has 14 amino acids. The V segment lost 6 bases and the J segment 4 bases; nucleotides outside the gene matches: 8.